This T cell receptor (beta chain) was documented in a study of blood T cell repertoires in COVID-19. Study overall: Some COVID-19 samples were acute and others convalescent; all came from the United States, Italy and Spain. In each case, the material was cDNA or gDNA derived from T cells, B-cell-depleted T cells, or PBMCs.

CDR3 length: 15 amino acids. Germline V gene data show CDR1 as SGHNT and CDR2 as YYREEE (reference sequence). V was pared by 5 bases and J by 4 bases, with 18 bases between. Cohort placement rested on clinical history that participants reported themselves. Two negative PCRs, clearance, or symptom resolution had been documented for recovered Cohort 3 donors. The protocol was immunoSEQ multiplex PCR, while the TCRdb copy is restricted to in-frame clones and leaves out a portion. The data contain about 330,000 clones, 70% to 90% of them singletons. This clonotype was sampled from a woman aged 25 to 39 who had recovered from COVID-19. Sequencing was performed on PBMCs or T cells enriched from blood (not recorded which). The chain employs TRBV5-4 and TRBJ1-2, with D hard to call. The CDR3 protein is CASRESSGVGYGYTF. The CDR3 nucleotides read TGTGCCAGCAGGGAAAGTAGCGGGGTTGGCTATGGCTACACCTTC. The entire variable domain, with the rest obtained from reference TRBV5-4 and TRBJ1-2, is as follows: ETGVTQSPTHLIKTRGQQVTLRCSSQSGHNTVSWYQQALGQGPQFIFQYYREEENGRGNFPPRFSGLQFPNYSSELNVNALELDDSALYLCASRESSGVGYGYTFGSGTRLTVV.